These 17 T cell receptor beta chains originate from one sample sequenced in a study of T cell clusters in autoimmune cytopenias. Each sample's input was roughly 230 ng genomic DNA, 35,000 to 40,000 genome equivalents. One tube held mixed TRB-A and TRB-B primer pools for touch-down PCR. TCRdb re-called the multiplex PCR reads and gives one entry per CDR3 protein, without DNA. This sample contains several thousand distinct CDR3 sequences. The sample consisted of peripheral blood. The receptors stem from a human donor with an autoimmune cytopenia or autoimmune hepatitis (not recorded which).

V is TRBV12-3 or TRBV12-4 and J is TRBJ1-2. The CDR3 has 14 amino acids. CDR3 sequence reads: CASSLTELNYGYTF.

This clonotype is deemed medium-sized by its frequency. This chain uses TRBV29-1 with TRBJ2-5; TCRdb returns TRBD1, unconfirmable since there is no DNA. CDR3 length: 13 amino acids. Germline values: CDR1 SQVTM, CDR2 ANQGSEA. Here the CDR3 reads CSVRGGGQETQYF.

Judged by frequency, this clonotype is large. The chain has TRBV10-3 and TRBJ2-1; absent DNA, TCRdb's TRBD1 call cannot be checked. CDR1 and CDR2 from the germline V gene are ENHRY and SYGVKD. CDR3 size: 13 residues. CDR3 residues: CAIRTGESNEQFF.

The rearrangement joins TRBV19 to TRBJ1-1; the TCRdb D gene call, TRBD1, has no DNA to confirm it. This CDR3 comprises 14 residues. CDR1 is LNHDA, CDR2 SQIVND, per germline (reference sequence). The CDR3 spells CASNVGTLNTEAFF.

This clonotype registers medium-sized by frequency. This sequence joins TRBV19 and TRBJ2-1; TCRdb picks TRBD1, but there is no DNA to check that call. The CDR3 has 18 amino acids. The germline V gene encodes CDR1 LNHDA and CDR2 SQIVND (reference sequence). This CDR3 reads CASSIDIPGQGSYNEQFF.

The V gene is TRBV14, the J gene TRBJ2-1; the D gene TCRdb calls, TRBD1, cannot be checked with no DNA. The CDR3 is 15 amino acids. Germline V CDR1 and CDR2: SGHDN, FVKESK. The CDR3: CASSQEVHPWYEQFF.

CDR3 sequence: CAISQSGTHTGELFF. This chain uses TRBV10-3 with TRBJ2-2; TCRdb designates TRBD2, a call that cannot be tested without DNA. Per germline, CDR1 ENHRY and CDR2 SYGVKD. This CDR3 comprises 15 residues.

The chain has TRBV20-1 and TRBJ2-3; TCRdb's D call, TRBD2, is unchecked because there is no DNA. Germline CDR1 and CDR2: DFQATT and SNEGSKA (reference sequence). This CDR3 is 16 amino acids long. The CDR3 spells CSARDSETSVPDTQYF.

The rearrangement joins TRBV5-4 to TRBJ1-2; TCRdb returns TRBD1, unconfirmable since there is no DNA. Germline V CDR1 and CDR2: SGHNT, YYREEE (reference sequence). CDR3 size: 12 residues. CDR3 amino acids: CASSLLGHGYTF.

The rearrangement joins TRBV20-1 to TRBJ2-5; TCRdb calls TRBD2, which cannot be checked without DNA. CDR1 and CDR2 from the germline V gene are DFQATT and SNEGSKA (reference sequence). CDR3 length equals 16 residues. The CDR3 sequence: CSARTGLAGVIETQYF.

V usage is TRBV6-1 and J usage is TRBJ2-1; as DNA is missing, the TRBD1 call by TCRdb cannot be tested. The CDR3 is 18 residues long. The germline V gene encodes CDR1 MNHNS and CDR2 SASEGT. The CDR3 region is CASSTRQGGGGEYNEQFF.

V usage is TRBV2 and J usage is TRBJ1-1. The CDR3 totals 14 residues. From germline, CDR1 is SNHLY and CDR2 FYNNEI. CDR3 amino acids: CASSLQLTYTEAFF.

The chain joins TRBV29-1 to TRBJ1-2. The germline gives CDR1 SQVTM, CDR2 ANQGSEA. The CDR3 loop spans 14 amino acids. CDR3 sequence: CSVHLSPINYGYTF.

This clonotype ranks as medium-sized (0.01 to 0.1%) in terms of frequency. The CDR3 reads CARARGEVDTQYF. V is TRBV19 and J is TRBJ2-3; TCRdb proposes TRBD1, but this gene call is untestable without DNA. Germline V gives CDR1 LNHDA, CDR2 SQIVND (reference sequence). The CDR3 totals 13 residues.

The chain's CDR3 is CASSLGGSPRNEQFF. V usage is TRBV7-9 and J usage is TRBJ2-1; as DNA is missing, the TRBD2 call by TCRdb cannot be tested. CDR3 length equals 15 residues. Germline CDR1 SEHNR, CDR2 FQNEAQ (reference sequence). The full variable domain, its missing parts supplied by reference TRBV7-9 and TRBJ2-1, is DTGVSQNPRHKITKRGQNVTFRCDPISEHNRLYWYRQTLGQGPEFLTYFQNEAQLEKSRLLSDRFSAERPKGSFSTLEIQRTEQGDSAMYLCASSLGGSPRNEQFFGPGTRLTVL.

By frequency, this clonotype is medium-sized. The gene calls are TRBV19 and TRBJ2-2; TCRdb gives TRBD2 as the D gene, but with no DNA this cannot be confirmed. Per germline, CDR1 LNHDA and CDR2 SQIVND (reference sequence). The CDR3 sequence is 13 residues long. The CDR3 sequence: CASTRTSPGELFF.

CDR3 loop: CAWSLWNTEAFF. The V call is TRBV30, the J call TRBJ1-1. Germline V gene data show CDR1 as GTSNPN and CDR2 as SVGIG (reference sequence). This CDR3 is built from 12 residues.